The 3 T cell receptor beta chains in this list originate from one sample, sequenced in a study of cytomegalovirus exposure and HLA in healthy donors. The primer mix had 60 Vbeta and 13 Jbeta primers. Sequenced by immunoSEQ multiplex PCR; TCRdb stores in-frame clones only, minus some. The data show about 130,000 clones, with around 63% seen just once and about 1.5% held by the top ten. The sample consisted of PBMCs. These receptors all come from a human donor in good health.

The V and J genes are TRBV5-6 and TRBJ2-2; 10 bases are a match to TRBD2. CDR3 length: 17 amino acids. Per germline, CDR1 SGHDT and CDR2 YYEEEE. Trimming at V came to 4 bases and at J to 3 bases, leaving 9 bases not matched to a gene. This CDR3 reads CASSRPGLAYYTGELFF. The CDR3 DNA reads as TGTGCCAGCAGCCGCCCGGGACTAGCGTATTACACCGGGGAGCTGTTTTTT.

The chain has TRBV6-5 and TRBJ2-7; 11 nucleotides align to TRBD1. The CDR3 is 15 amino acids. The germline CDR1 and CDR2 sequences are MNHEY and SVGAGI. Trimming took 6 bases from V and 1 from J; bases not matched to a gene: 5. The CDR3 DNA reads as TGTGCCAGCAGGTCCGGGACAGGGGGATCCTACGAGCAGTACTTC. This gives the protein CASRSGTGGSYEQYF.

V usage is TRBV7-9 and J usage is TRBJ1-1; D is possibly TRBD1 (6 bases). The V end lost 5 bases, the J end lost 3 bases, and 16 bases lay between the germline ends. The CDR3 loop spans 15 amino acids. CDR1 is SEHNR, CDR2 FQNEAQ, per germline (reference sequence). The chain's CDR3 is CASSALQGRDTEAFF. DNA of the CDR3: TGTGCCAGCAGCGCTTTACAGGGACGGGACACTGAAGCTTTCTTT.